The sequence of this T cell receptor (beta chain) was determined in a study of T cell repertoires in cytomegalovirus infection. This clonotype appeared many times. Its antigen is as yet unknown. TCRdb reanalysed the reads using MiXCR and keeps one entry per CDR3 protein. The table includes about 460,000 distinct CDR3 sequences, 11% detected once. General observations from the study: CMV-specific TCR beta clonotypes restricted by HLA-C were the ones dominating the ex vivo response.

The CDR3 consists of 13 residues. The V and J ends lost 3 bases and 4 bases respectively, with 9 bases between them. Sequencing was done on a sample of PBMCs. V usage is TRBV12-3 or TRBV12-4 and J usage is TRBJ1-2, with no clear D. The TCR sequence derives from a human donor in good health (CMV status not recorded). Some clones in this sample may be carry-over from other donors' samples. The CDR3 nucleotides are TGTGCCAGCAGTTTCCGGGGTGCCTATGGCTACACCTTC. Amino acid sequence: CASSFRGAYGYTF.